The 16 T cell receptor beta chains in this list originate from one sample, sequenced in a study of graft-versus-host responses after intestinal transplantation. Their cognate antigens are unknown. Using immunoSEQ multiplex PCR, the repertoire was profiled, and TCRdb retains in-frame clones only, with some absent. Of about 71,000 clones in the sample, approximately 93% were seen once. Specimen: unstimulated CD8+ T cells sorted from spleen or lymph node cells, collected before intestinal transplant. The receptors come from a human donor who received an intestinal transplant.

In this sample, this clone turned up once. The gene calls are TRBV28 and TRBJ2-2; D may be TRBD1 (6 bases). This CDR3 is built from 16 residues. V gave up 7 bases and J gave up 0 bases, with 15 bases separating them. Germline V gene data show CDR1 as MDHEN and CDR2 as SYDVKM. The CDR3 DNA reads as TGTGCCAGCAAACAAGCCGGGACACCGAACACCGGGGAGCTGTTTTTT. This codes for CASKQAGTPNTGELFF.

J is TRBJ1-5 and V is TRBV11-2, with 7 positions matching TRBD1. This CDR3 has 15 residues. Germline V gives CDR1 SGHAT, CDR2 FQNNGV. J gave up 1 base and V 1 base, and 1 base lay outside the gene matches. The CDR3 spells CASSLGTGSNQPQHF. In DNA, the CDR3 is TGTGCCAGCAGCTTAGGGACAGGAAGCAATCAGCCCCAGCATTTT.

The V call is TRBV28, the J call TRBJ1-6; weak D call: TRBD1 (6 bases). The V end lost 2 bases, the J end lost 14 bases, and 13 bases lay between the germline ends. Germline V lookup: CDR1 MDHEN, CDR2 SYDVKM. The CDR3 extends over 13 amino acids. In DNA form, the CDR3 reads TGTGCCAGCAGTTTAGAAGGGGGTTCTACCCTCCACTTT. This translates into CASSLEGGSTLHF.

The genes are TRBV4-2 and TRBJ2-3; D uncertain. Germline V gene lookup returns CDR1 LGHNA and CDR2 YNFKEQ. V dropped 2 bases and J dropped 1 base, with 7 bases sitting between them. The CDR3 extends over 14 amino acids. The chain's CDR3 is CASSQTSRTDTQYF. The CDR3 bases are TGTGCCAGCAGCCAAACGTCCCGCACAGATACGCAGTATTTT.

The chain joins TRBV2 to TRBJ2-7, with D hard to call. CDR1 is SNHLY, CDR2 FYNNEI, per germline. V was shortened by 7 bases and J by 2 bases, with 9 bases between the two germline ends. The CDR3 runs to 12 residues. The CDR3 nucleotides read TGTGCCAGCATAGGAGCACCCTACGAGCAGTACTTC. Protein sequence: CASIGAPYEQYF.

The rearrangement links TRBV6-1 to TRBJ1-1; 8 bases align to TRBD1. There are 13 residues in the CDR3. V shed 1 base and J 5 bases; nucleotides not matched to a gene: 0. The germline V gene encodes CDR1 MNHNS and CDR2 SASEGT. This chain's CDR3 is CASSEGQGTEAFF. For the CDR3, the DNA is TGTGCCAGCAGTGAAGGACAGGGGACTGAAGCTTTCTTT.

The chain recombines TRBV27 with TRBJ2-2; D ambiguous. CDR3 length: 12 residues. Trimming shortened V by 5 bases and J by 6 bases, and 7 bases separated the two germline ends. CDR1 is MNHEY, CDR2 SMNVEV, per germline (reference sequence). CDR3 sequence (DNA): TGTGCCAGCAGTCGGGTGGCCGGGGAGCTGTTTTTT. Translated: CASSRVAGELFF.

J is TRBJ2-4 and V is TRBV9; weak D call: TRBD2 (6 bases). CDR3 length: 16 amino acids. CDR1 SGDLS and CDR2 YYNGEE come from the germline V gene. V lost 4 bases, J lost 2 bases, and 16 bases lay in between. DNA of the CDR3: TGTGCCAGCAGCTTAGAGCTCGGGGGAACCAAAAACATTCAGTACTTC. This codes for CASSLELGGTKNIQYF. Full variable domain (rest looked up from reference TRBV9 and TRBJ2-4): DSGVTQTPKHLITATGQRVTLRCSPRSGDLSVYWYQQSLDQGLQFLIQYYNGEERAKGNILERFSAQQFPDLHSELNLSSLELGDSALYFCASSLELGGTKNIQYFGAGTRLSVL.

The CDR3 DNA follows: TGTGCCAGCAGTGAGGGGACTAGCCTCAGTGAGCAGTTCTTC. This sequence encodes CASSEGTSLSEQFF. The chain uses TRBV2 and TRBJ2-1, with 9 positions matching TRBD2. This CDR3 region has 14 residues. CDR1 is SNHLY and CDR2 is FYNNEI in the germline V gene. Trimming cost V 3 bases and J 9 bases; bases outside gene matches: 6. Supplemented by reference TRBV2 and TRBJ2-1, the full variable domain reads EPEVTQTPSHQVTQMGQEVILRCVPISNHLYFYWYRQILGQKVEFLVSFYNNEISEKSEIFDDQFSVERPDGSNFTLKIRSTKLEDSAMYFCASSEGTSLSEQFFGPGTRLTVL.

The V call is TRBV5-8, the J call TRBJ2-7; 7 nucleotides match TRBD1. Germline-derived CDR1 and CDR2 are SGHTS and YDEGEE. The junction had 14 bases not matched to a gene; V was cut back by 5 bases and J by 0 bases. The CDR3 extends over 17 amino acids. DNA for the CDR3: TGTGCCAGCAGTCCCGGATCGACAGGGCTCTACTCCTACGAGCAGTACTTC. Its protein product is CASSPGSTGLYSYEQYF.

J is TRBJ2-5 and V is TRBV10-2; D unresolved. The J call is doubtful: the DNA matches TRBJ2-7 better. The CDR3 consists of 12 residues. Germline V gene lookup returns CDR1 WSHSY and CDR2 SAAADI. This CDR3 reads CASSEGSYEQYF. The CDR3 nucleotides read TGCGCCAGCAGTGAGGGCAGCTACGAGCAGTACTTC.

The chain recombines TRBV10-3 with TRBJ2-3; TRBD1 matches 10 bases. With V trimmed by 4 bases and J by 4 bases, 2 bases remained unmatched. The CDR3 is made up of 14 amino acids. Looked up from germline, CDR1 is ENHRY and CDR2 is SYGVKD. CDR3 loop: CAISVGQGADTQYF. The DNA of the CDR3 is TGTGCCATCAGTGTAGGACAGGGGGCAGATACGCAGTATTTT.

V gene TRBV5-6 combines with J gene TRBJ2-1; D gene ambiguous. This CDR3 spans 14 amino acids. Trimming left V 0 bases short and J 0 bases short, with 4 bases between. Germline V CDR1 and CDR2: SGHDT, YYEEEE. The CDR3 spells CASSLGASYNEQFF. CDR3 bases: TGTGCCAGCAGCTTGGGAGCCTCCTACAATGAGCAGTTCTTC.

The J gene is TRBJ2-7, the V gene TRBV27; possible D gene TRBD2, 6 bases. V lost 5 bases to trimming and J lost 3 bases, with 11 bases between them. This CDR3 has 13 amino acids. From germline, CDR1 is MNHEY and CDR2 SMNVEV (reference sequence). The CDR3 loop reads CASSLRGVYEQYF. The CDR3 DNA is TGTGCCAGCAGTCTCCGCGGGGTCTACGAGCAGTACTTC.

The chain employs TRBV29-1 and TRBJ2-7; 11 nucleotides match TRBD1. Germline V gene data show CDR1 as SQVTM and CDR2 as ANQGSEA. This CDR3 is 13 amino acids long. The V and J ends lost 4 bases and 4 bases, in that order; junction bases with no gene match: 3. This CDR3 reads CSVGGQGAYEQYF. The DNA of the CDR3 is TGCAGCGTTGGTGGACAGGGGGCTTACGAGCAGTACTTC.

V gene TRBV6-5 combines with J gene TRBJ2-7; D uncertain. Trimming cost V 8 bases and J 3 bases, with 11 bases left between them. The CDR3 is 12 amino acids. Germline assignment: CDR1 MNHEY and CDR2 SVGAGI. CDR3 nucleotide sequence: TGTGCCAGCCAGGCACTACTCTACGAGCAGTACTTC. Translating gives CASQALLYEQYF.